This TCR beta chain is from a study of blood T cell repertoires in COVID-19. Across the whole study: The United States, Italy and Spain provided the acute and convalescent COVID-19 samples. The cDNA or gDNA used as material had been derived from T cells, B-cell-depleted T cells, or PBMCs.

J gave up 2 bases and V 7 bases, and 3 bases lay outside the gene matches. This CDR3 region has 13 residues. CDR1 is KGHDR, CDR2 SFDVKD, per germline. Authors' methods: Amplifying reference gene primers gave estimates of nucleated cell counts. Measured with immunoSEQ multiplex PCR; TCRdb has only the in-frame clones, and not every one. V, J and clone size reflect that table, while D and trimming were determined from the DNA. The data hold around 91,000 clones, with around 85% observed a single time. Sequenced input: peripheral blood. V usage is TRBV24-1 and J usage is TRBJ2-5; 7 bases map to TRBD2. This TCR was recovered from a human donor in a cohort sampled during active COVID-19. CDR3 coding DNA: TGTGCCACCAGGGGGGAGGGACAAGAGACCCAGTACTTC. Translation: CATRGEGQETQYF.